This T cell receptor (beta chain) was sequenced during a study of shared clonotypes between healthy human individuals. Regarding the study as a whole: It was the non-shared clonotypes that had lower generation probabilities than clonotypes shared by all four donors. Estimated clonotype richness was generally higher in naive than memory subsets.

About this clone itself: Its antigen is not identified.

Sequenced by immunoSEQ multiplex PCR; TCRdb stores in-frame clones only, minus some. The table includes about 1.5 million clones, approximately 98% detected once. This CDR3 has 15 amino acids. V was shortened by 4 bases and J by 0 bases, with 10 bases between the two germline ends. Germline V gives CDR1 KGHSH, CDR2 LQKENI. This receptor was taken from a man younger than 40 in good health. The specimen was naive CD4+ T cells sorted from blood. Subset noted: CD45RA+ positively selected. The genes are TRBV18 and TRBJ1-5; weak D call: TRBD1 (5 bases). CDR3 protein: CASSLGTDSNQPQHF. CDR3 nucleotides: TGTGCCAGCTCACTGGGGACTGATAGCAATCAGCCCCAGCATTTT.